A single sample is the source of the 6 T cell receptor beta chains below, sequenced in a study of cytomegalovirus exposure and HLA in healthy donors. In the PCR, 60 Vbeta and 13 Jbeta primers were used. TCRdb's table, derived via immunoSEQ multiplex PCR, lists solely in-frame clones and lacks some. The sample lists under 200,000 clones, approximately 80% occurring once. Sequencing used PBMCs. These TCRs come from a woman aged 25 to 39 in good health and CMV-seronegative.

The V and J genes are TRBV6-1 and TRBJ1-5; D not resolved. In germline, CDR1 is MNHNS, CDR2 SASEGT. Trimming pared 0 bases from V and 3 bases from J, leaving 9 bases between. This CDR3 comprises 15 residues. CDR3 protein: CASSEARQFNQPQHF. DNA for the CDR3: TGTGCCAGCAGTGAAGCGAGGCAATTCAATCAGCCCCAGCATTTT.

V is TRBV7-9 and J is TRBJ2-3; D is undetermined. V lost 0 bases and J lost 0, with 4 bases in between. CDR3 length equals 14 residues. Germline V gene data show CDR1 as SEHNR and CDR2 as FQNEAQ (reference sequence). The CDR3 region has the DNA TGTGCCAGCAGCTTAGCCAGAAGCACAGATACGCAGTATTTT. Its translation is CASSLARSTDTQYF.

The rearrangement uses TRBV27 and TRBJ1-2, with a possible D match to TRBD1 (6 bases). Trimming took off 2 bases at V and 3 bases at J, with 10 bases between the two ends. CDR1 and CDR2 from the germline V gene are MNHEY and SMNVEV (reference sequence). The CDR3 spans 14 residues. The CDR3 DNA sequence: TGTGCCAGCAGTTTAAGGGGGACCTACTATGGCTACACCTTC. Encoded protein: CASSLRGTYYGYTF.

The rearrangement joins TRBV6-1 to TRBJ2-2, with TRBD2 matching over 9 bases. The CDR3 length is 16 residues. The J segment lost 3 bases and the V segment lost 3 bases, leaving 5 bases of the junction unmatched. Per germline, CDR1 MNHNS and CDR2 SASEGT. The CDR3 protein is CASSEQAGGYTGELFF. CDR3 DNA sequence: TGTGCCAGCAGTGAGCAAGCGGGGGGATACACCGGGGAGCTGTTTTTT.

The chain has TRBV25-1 and TRBJ1-1; the D gene is possibly TRBD1 (5 bases). CDR1 is MGHDK and CDR2 is SYGVNS in the germline V gene. The CDR3 contains 13 residues. V was trimmed by 6 bases and J by 1 base, leaving 9 bases between them. CDR3 sequence (DNA): TGTGCCAGCAGAGCAGGGTGGAACACTGAAGCTTTCTTT. This sequence encodes CASRAGWNTEAFF.

This clone was seen only a few times. The chain uses TRBV2 and TRBJ2-7, with a weak D call TRBD2 (7 bases). Trimming pared 2 bases from V and 0 bases from J, leaving 11 bases between. The CDR3 is 15 residues long. The V gene's germline CDR1 is SNHLY and CDR2 FYNNEI. For the CDR3, the DNA is TGTGCCAGCAGTGAAAGGGGGGGAGCCTCCTACGAGCAGTACTTC. Translating gives CASSERGGASYEQYF.